Each of the 25 T cell receptor beta chains below was sequenced from the same sample in a study of control samples from healthy donors and cancer patients. Libraries were prepared by immunoSEQ multiplex PCR; TCRdb keeps only in-frame clonotypes and omits some of them. The sample carries 90,000 or so clones, 85% to 90% recorded once. Material: PBMCs. These TCRs come from a woman aged 50 to 60 with colorectal cancer.

The chain uses TRBV6-2 or TRBV6-3 and TRBJ1-2; D is possibly TRBD1 (6 bases). The CDR3 covers 15 residues. In germline, CDR1 is MNHEY, CDR2 SVGEGT. V was clipped by 2 bases and J by 3 bases, with 13 bases between them. Here the CDR3 reads CASSYPATGDYGYTF. CDR3 nucleotides: TGTGCCAGCAGTTACCCTGCGACAGGAGACTATGGCTACACCTTC.

The V gene is TRBV7-3, the J gene TRBJ2-2, with 11 bases lining up with TRBD2. With 5 bases clipped from V and 3 bases from J, the junction kept 2 bases outside the gene matches. The length of the CDR3 is 15 residues. The germline V gene encodes CDR1 SGHTA and CDR2 FQGTGA. The CDR3: CASSAGLADTGELFF. In DNA form, the CDR3 reads TGTGCCAGCAGCGCGGGACTAGCGGACACCGGGGAGCTGTTTTTT.

The chain employs TRBV5-1 and TRBJ1-1; D uncertain. Germline V gene sequence: CDR1 SGHRS, CDR2 YFSETQ. The CDR3 spans 14 residues. Trimming removed 0 bases from V and 4 bases from J, with 10 bases in between. The CDR3 here is CASSLADYRTEAFF. CDR3 nucleotides: TGCGCCAGCAGCTTGGCTGACTACCGCACTGAAGCTTTCTTT.

The count of this clone is one. This chain joins TRBV7-9 and TRBJ2-2; no clear D. Germline CDR1 and CDR2: SEHNR and FQNEAQ (reference sequence). The V gene lost 8 bases and the J gene lost 8 bases, with 15 bases spanning the gap. This CDR3 comprises 13 residues. The chain's CDR3 is CASGGEGEGELFF. The CDR3, as DNA: TGTGCCAGCGGTGGGGAAGGAGAGGGGGAGCTGTTTTTT.

The chain is built from TRBV10-2 and TRBJ2-1; possibly TRBD1 for D (6 bases). CDR3 size: 14 residues. Germline CDR1 and CDR2: WSHSY and SAAADI. Trimming shortened V by 5 bases and J by 1 base, and 9 bases separated the two germline ends. CDR3 residues: CASSQGRSYNEQFF. The DNA of the CDR3 is TGCGCCAGCAGTCAGGGGCGGTCCTACAATGAGCAGTTCTTC.

The V and J genes are TRBV6-6 and TRBJ1-3; tentative D call: TRBD1 (6 bases). Germline CDR1 MNHNY, CDR2 SVGAGI (reference sequence). This CDR3 contains 13 residues. Between the trimmed V and J ends, which lost 3 bases and 5 bases, there was a span of 8 bases. In nucleotides, the CDR3 is TGTGCCAGCAGTTATGGGGACAGAAACACCATATATTTT. Protein product: CASSYGDRNTIYF.

This sequence joins TRBV28 and TRBJ1-5; no definite D call. V was trimmed by 6 bases and J by 10 bases, leaving 10 bases between them. In germline, CDR1 is MDHEN, CDR2 SYDVKM. The CDR3 spans 11 residues. Here the CDR3 DNA reads TGTGCCAGCAGCGAGGGTCAACCCCAGCATTTT. Its translation is CASSEGQPQHF.

This chain uses TRBV28 with TRBJ2-7; TRBD1 agrees at 7 bases. Germline CDR1 reads MDHEN; CDR2 reads SYDVKM. The trim removed 5 bases at V and 4 bases at J, leaving 11 bases unmatched. The CDR3 runs 15 residues. This CDR3 reads CASSIGDSSSYEQYV. In DNA, the CDR3 is TGTGCCAGCAGTATCGGGGACAGCTCCTCGTACGAGCAGTACGTC.

The chain carries TRBV7-3 and TRBJ2-2, with TRBD1 matching 8 bases. Per germline, CDR1 SGHTA and CDR2 FQGTGA. The CDR3 runs 17 residues. The ends lost 5 bases at V and 1 base at J; junction bases unmatched: 9. CDR3 DNA: TGTGCCAGCAGCCAGAGCCCCGACAGGGGGAACACCGGGGAGCTGTTTTTT. Encoded protein: CASSQSPDRGNTGELFF. Variable domain in full (rest from reference TRBV7-3 and TRBJ2-2): GAGVSQTPSNKVTEKGKYVELRCDPISGHTALYWYRQSLGQGPEFLIYFQGTGAADDSGLPNDRFFAVRPEGSVSTLKIQRTERGDSAVYLCASSQSPDRGNTGELFFGEGSRLTVL.

This chain connects TRBV7-2 to TRBJ2-7, with 10 bases aligning to TRBD2. The CDR3 loop spans 15 amino acids. Per germline, CDR1 SGHTA and CDR2 FQGNSA. The V and J ends lost 1 base and 4 bases, in that order; junction bases with no gene match: 4. CDR3 sequence (DNA): TGTGCCAGCAGCTTAGAAAGCGGGGGGGCGTACGAGCAGTACGTC. Its translation is CASSLESGGAYEQYV.

The chain carries TRBV12-3 or TRBV12-4 and TRBJ1-2; D is ambiguous. V was clipped by 4 bases and J by 12 bases, with 18 bases between them. The CDR3 runs 13 residues. In DNA, the CDR3 is TGTGCCAGCAGTTCAATGTTGACCGCTTCGGACACCTTC. This translates into CASSSMLTASDTF.

The chain combines TRBV6-5 with TRBJ1-6; D is undetermined. Per the germline V gene, CDR1 is MNHEY and CDR2 is SVGAGI. The length of the CDR3 is 14 residues. Trimming removed 2 bases at V and 7 bases at J, with 9 bases between. The DNA for the CDR3 is TGTGCCAGCAGTTACGCAGGAACCAATTCACCCCTCCACTTT. It yields the protein CASSYAGTNSPLHF.

This clone has just one count. The chain combines TRBV4-1 with TRBJ1-4; 8 bases are a match to TRBD1. The CDR3 spans 17 residues. Trimming took 0 bases from V and 4 from J; bases not matched to a gene: 7. Per germline, CDR1 MGHRA and CDR2 YSYEKL. The DNA for the CDR3 is TGCGCCAGCAGCCAAGATGGGCAGGGGGCCGGTAATGAAAAACTGTTTTTT. The encoded protein is CASSQDGQGAGNEKLFF.

The rearrangement uses TRBV7-2 and TRBJ2-2; 9 bases agree with TRBD1. CDR3 length: 16 amino acids. Per the germline V gene, CDR1 is SGHTA and CDR2 is FQGNSA. With 5 bases clipped from V and 1 base from J, the junction kept 5 bases outside the gene matches. The CDR3 region is CASSGGTGKNTGELFF. CDR3 nucleotides: TGTGCCAGCAGCGGGGGGACAGGGAAGAACACCGGGGAGCTGTTTTTT.

The chain links TRBV7-6 to TRBJ2-5; 12 bases map to TRBD2. The CDR3 has 16 residues. Germline assignment: CDR1 SGHVS and CDR2 FNYEAQ. With V trimmed by 5 bases and J by 1 base, 5 bases remained unmatched. CDR3 DNA sequence: TGTGCCAGCAGCCGGACTAGCGGGGCCCTCCAAGAGACCCAGTACTTC. This translates into CASSRTSGALQETQYF.

The chain has TRBV18 and TRBJ1-3; D remains ambiguous. The CDR3 contains 15 residues. V was cut by 3 bases and J by 0 bases, with 9 bases left in between. Germline lookup yields CDR1 KGHSH and CDR2 LQKENI. The CDR3 nucleotides read TGTGCCAGCTCACCCCAGCCCCTCTCTGGAAACACCATATATTTT. It translates to CASSPQPLSGNTIYF.

This clone has a handful of counts. This chain connects TRBV7-8 to TRBJ2-7, with 7 bases identical to TRBD1. The germline V gene has CDR1 SGHVS and CDR2 FQNEAQ. Trimming took 0 bases from V and 6 from J; bases not matched to a gene: 8. The CDR3 totals 15 residues. CDR3 loop: CASSLAGTGASEQYV. CDR3 nucleotide sequence: TGTGCCAGCAGCTTAGCAGGAACAGGGGCGAGCGAGCAGTACGTC.

V gene TRBV3-1 (or the pseudogene TRBV3-2) combines with J gene TRBJ1-3, with no clear D. This CDR3 is 15 amino acids long. Trimming removed 8 bases at V and 0 bases at J, with 14 bases between. Germline CDR1 and CDR2: LGHDT and YNNKEL (reference sequence). The chain's CDR3 is CASQRSQGSGNTIYF. The CDR3 region has the DNA TGTGCCAGCCAGAGGAGCCAAGGCTCTGGAAACACCATATATTTT.

As DNA, the CDR3 is TGTGCCAGCAGTTTGACACAGAAAGAGCCCCAGCATTTT. Translated, it gives CASSLTQKEPQHF. The rearrangement links TRBV28 to TRBJ1-5; D not resolved. The CDR3 is 13 residues long. Germline lookup yields CDR1 MDHEN and CDR2 SYDVKM. The V gene lost 3 bases and the J gene lost 8 bases, with 11 bases spanning the gap.

This clone appeared many times. The gene calls are TRBV6-2 or TRBV6-3 and TRBJ2-1; unclear D gene. This CDR3 has 12 residues. Trimming pared 4 bases from V and 4 bases from J, leaving 5 bases between. The germline CDR1 and CDR2 sequences are MNHEY and SVGEGT. In nucleotides, the CDR3 is TGTGCCAGCAGTTGGGTATACAATGAGCAGTTCTTC. Amino acids: CASSWVYNEQFF.

The J gene is TRBJ1-1, the V gene TRBV2, with TRBD1 matching 7 bases. Germline V gene lookup returns CDR1 SNHLY and CDR2 FYNNEI. The CDR3 contains 12 residues. J gave up 8 bases and V 6 bases, and 6 bases lay outside the gene matches. The CDR3 nucleotides are TGTGCCAGCAGATTCACAGGGGTAGAAGCTTTCTTT. Its protein is CASRFTGVEAFF.

CDR3 residues: CAISGQAEGEQFF. The CDR3 bases are TGTGCCATCAGTGGACAGGCGGAGGGTGAGCAGTTCTTC. The genes are TRBV10-3 and TRBJ2-1; tentatively, D is TRBD1 or TRBD2 (6 bases each). Germline V gene sequence: CDR1 ENHRY, CDR2 SYGVKD. CDR3 size: 13 residues. Trimming stripped 4 bases from V and 9 bases from J, with 13 bases between.

V usage is TRBV12-3 or TRBV12-4 and J usage is TRBJ1-1, with a tentative D call TRBD1 (5 bases). Deletions cut 6 bases from V and 3 bases from J, with 8 bases between. The length of the CDR3 is 12 residues. In DNA form, the CDR3 reads TGTGCCAGCAGCCGAGGGGACACTGAAGCTTTCTTT. It translates to CASSRGDTEAFF.

This chain links TRBV6-1 with TRBJ1-5, with a possible D match to TRBD1 (5 bases). V lost 1 base and J 0 bases, leaving 19 bases between the germline ends. The CDR3 sequence is 19 residues long. Germline CDR1 MNHNS, CDR2 SASEGT. As DNA, the CDR3 is TGTGCCAGCAGTGAAGTATCGCCTTCGTGGGGGGTTAGCAATCAGCCCCAGCATTTT. This sequence encodes CASSEVSPSWGVSNQPQHF.

Written as DNA, the CDR3 is TGTGCCAGCAGCCAAGGCACGGGGGCTGGTAACACTGAAGCTTTCTTT. It yields the protein CASSQGTGAGNTEAFF. This chain joins TRBV3-1 (or the pseudogene TRBV3-2) and TRBJ1-1, with TRBD1 as a possible D gene (6 bases). Germline V CDR1 and CDR2: LGHDT, YNNKEL (reference sequence). The CDR3 is 16 residues long. V lost 1 base to trimming and J lost 2 bases, with 14 bases between them.